The 17 T cell receptor beta chains below come from one sample, sequenced in a study of cytomegalovirus exposure and HLA in healthy donors. PCR involved 60 Vbeta and 13 Jbeta primers. Clones were sequenced by immunoSEQ multiplex PCR, and TCRdb holds only the in-frame ones, with some missing. This table has about 140,000 clones, around 80% appearing once. Source material: PBMCs. These receptors came from a middle-aged man in good health and CMV-seropositive.

The chain employs TRBV30 and TRBJ1-3, with 7 bases matching TRBD1. CDR3 length: 12 residues. Germline lookup yields CDR1 GTSNPN and CDR2 SVGIG (reference sequence). CDR3: CASDRTGNTIYF. The CDR3 DNA follows: TGTGCATCGGACAGGACTGGAAACACCATATATTTT.

V and J are TRBV2 and TRBJ2-1, with 8 positions matching TRBD1. Germline loops: CDR1 SNHLY, CDR2 FYNNEI. This CDR3 is built from 14 residues. Trimming cost V 7 bases and J 9 bases; bases outside gene matches: 11. The CDR3, as DNA: TGTGCCAGCATTGGGGACAGGCAATCTGGTGAGCAGTTCTTC. This sequence encodes CASIGDRQSGEQFF. The full variable domain, with the rest looked up from reference TRBV2 and TRBJ2-1, is EPEVTQTPSHQVTQMGQEVILRCVPISNHLYFYWYRQILGQKVEFLVSFYNNEISEKSEIFDDQFSVERPDGSNFTLKIRSTKLEDSAMYFCASIGDRQSGEQFFGPGTRLTVL.

The chain uses TRBV9 and TRBJ2-6; no clear D gene. Germline V gives CDR1 SGDLS, CDR2 YYNGEE. The V and J ends lost 0 bases and 0 bases respectively, with 13 bases between them. This CDR3 spans 18 amino acids. The CDR3, as DNA: TGTGCCAGCAGCGTAGATAGGTCAGGCCTCTCTGGGGCCAACGTCCTGACTTTC. This codes for CASSVDRSGLSGANVLTF.

V and J are TRBV5-1 and TRBJ2-1; TRBD1 matches 7 bases. Unmatched junction bases numbered 17, after V lost 4 bases and J lost 4 bases. Germline lookup yields CDR1 SGHRS and CDR2 YFSETQ. This CDR3 is built from 18 residues. CDR3 in DNA: TGCGCCAGCAGCCAGCCCCGGACAGGAATAATAGATTACAATGAGCAGTTCTTC. Translating gives CASSQPRTGIIDYNEQFF.

V and J are TRBV27 and TRBJ2-7, with a weak D call TRBD2 (6 bases). V gave up 6 bases and J gave up 9 bases, with 21 bases separating them. Germline assignment: CDR1 MNHEY and CDR2 SMNVEV (reference sequence). CDR3 size: 14 residues. The CDR3 here is CASSVTGNGRGQYF. CDR3 DNA: TGTGCCAGCAGCGTAACGGGGAATGGGCGGGGGCAGTACTTC.

The rearrangement joins TRBV6-5 to TRBJ2-7; 7 bases are shared with TRBD1. CDR3 length equals 15 residues. V shed 0 bases and J 5 bases; nucleotides not matched to a gene: 7. From germline, CDR1 is MNHEY and CDR2 SVGAGI. CDR3 protein: CASSYSRGRGDEQYF. DNA of the CDR3: TGTGCCAGCAGTTACTCGAGGGGGCGCGGCGACGAGCAGTACTTC.

The V gene is TRBV7-2, the J gene TRBJ1-6, with 9 nucleotides matching TRBD1. The ends lost 5 bases at V and 9 bases at J; junction bases unmatched: 17. Germline loops: CDR1 SGHTA, CDR2 FQGNSA. The CDR3 consists of 18 residues. In DNA, the CDR3 is TGTGCCAGCAGCCGTCCCGGGACAGGGATTGGGGTCGGTTCACCCCTCCACTTT. Translated: CASSRPGTGIGVGSPLHF.

The chain links TRBV6-1 to TRBJ1-2; unclear D gene. The ends were cut back, 1 base at V and 5 bases at J, with 14 bases in the middle. CDR1 is MNHNS and CDR2 is SASEGT in the germline V gene. The CDR3 sequence is 15 residues long. In DNA, the CDR3 is TGTGCCAGCAGTGAAGGTGCCTCAATCGGGTATGGCTACACCTTC. This codes for CASSEGASIGYGYTF.

The table lists this clone with a few counts. Distinct nucleotide sequences in the sample also encode this CDR3. This chain uses TRBV18 with TRBJ1-5; perhaps TRBD1 as D (5 bases). Trimming removed 0 bases at V and 2 bases at J, with 8 bases between. Germline lookup yields CDR1 KGHSH and CDR2 LQKENI. The CDR3 extends over 15 amino acids. CDR3 sequence reads: CASSPPGQGNQPQHF. The CDR3 DNA follows: TGTGCCAGCTCACCACCGGGGCAGGGCAATCAGCCCCAGCATTTT.

The sample holds one count of this clone. The chain employs TRBV2 and TRBJ1-1, with D perhaps TRBD1 (5 bases). This CDR3 spans 15 amino acids. Germline lookup yields CDR1 SNHLY and CDR2 FYNNEI. Trimming shortened V by 4 bases and J by 0 bases, and 12 bases separated the two germline ends. The CDR3 here is CASSVQGFMNTEAFF. The CDR3 DNA reads TGTGCCAGCAGTGTTCAGGGCTTCATGAACACTGAAGCTTTCTTT.

This clone was observed a handful of times. V gene TRBV6-5 combines with J gene TRBJ1-4, with 10 positions matching TRBD1. CDR1 is MNHEY and CDR2 is SVGAGI in the germline V gene. The CDR3 runs 14 residues. V shed 5 bases and J 7 bases; nucleotides not matched to a gene: 4. CDR3 DNA sequence: TGTGCCAGCAGTAGACAGGGGGCGCGTGAAAAACTGTTTTTT. The encoded protein is CASSRQGAREKLFF.

The chain couples TRBV7-2 to TRBJ1-6, with D possibly being TRBD1 (5 bases). The CDR3 runs to 15 residues. Germline CDR1 is SGHTA and CDR2 is FQGNSA. The V end lost 5 bases, the J end lost 9 bases, and 17 bases lay between the germline ends. The CDR3 protein is CASSRTGGVGSPLHF. The CDR3 coding sequence is TGTGCCAGCAGCCGGACCGGGGGGGTAGGTTCACCCCTCCACTTT.

This sequence joins TRBV20-1 and TRBJ2-2; D not certain. V lost 5 bases, J lost 8 bases, and 9 bases lay in between. The germline gives CDR1 DFQATT, CDR2 SNEGSKA (reference sequence). The CDR3 extends over 11 amino acids. Written as DNA, the CDR3 is TGCAGTGCTGACCTCAGGGGGGAGCTGTTTTTT. Amino acids: CSADLRGELFF.

This clone has at least ten counts. V and J are TRBV10-3 and TRBJ1-1, with D perhaps TRBD1 (6 bases). Per the germline V gene, CDR1 is ENHRY and CDR2 is SYGVKD. V was trimmed by 8 bases and J by 2 bases, leaving 12 bases between them. CDR3 length: 13 amino acids. The CDR3 reads CAIAGTINTEAFF. CDR3 coding DNA: TGTGCCATCGCCGGGACAATCAACACTGAAGCTTTCTTT.

The rearrangement links TRBV5-6 to TRBJ2-7; 7 bases map to TRBD2. Germline V gene lookup returns CDR1 SGHDT and CDR2 YYEEEE. J lost 2 bases, V lost 0 bases, and 8 bases had no gene match. The CDR3 runs 16 residues. This chain's CDR3 is CASSLGDYRQTYEQYF. In DNA form, the CDR3 reads TGTGCCAGCAGCTTGGGGGACTACAGGCAGACCTACGAGCAGTACTTC.

The chain employs TRBV15 and TRBJ1-5, with TRBD1 matching over 8 bases. The V segment lost 3 bases and the J segment 5 bases; nucleotides outside the gene matches: 9. The CDR3 loop spans 16 amino acids. Germline V gene lookup returns CDR1 LNHNV and CDR2 YYDKDF (reference sequence). The CDR3, as DNA: TGTGCCACCAGCAGGGGTCTGGGACAGGTATATCAGCCCCAGCATTTT. Translation: CATSRGLGQVYQPQHF.

This clone came up a few times. The rearrangement links TRBV5-1 to TRBJ2-2, with a weak D call TRBD2 (6 bases). The CDR3 contains 16 residues. Trimming shortened V by 4 bases and J by 2 bases, and 15 bases separated the two germline ends. Germline V gene sequence: CDR1 SGHRS, CDR2 YFSETQ. The CDR3 loop is CASSPGPSVNTGELFF. In DNA, the CDR3 is TGCGCCAGCAGCCCCGGGCCTAGCGTTAACACCGGGGAGCTGTTTTTT.